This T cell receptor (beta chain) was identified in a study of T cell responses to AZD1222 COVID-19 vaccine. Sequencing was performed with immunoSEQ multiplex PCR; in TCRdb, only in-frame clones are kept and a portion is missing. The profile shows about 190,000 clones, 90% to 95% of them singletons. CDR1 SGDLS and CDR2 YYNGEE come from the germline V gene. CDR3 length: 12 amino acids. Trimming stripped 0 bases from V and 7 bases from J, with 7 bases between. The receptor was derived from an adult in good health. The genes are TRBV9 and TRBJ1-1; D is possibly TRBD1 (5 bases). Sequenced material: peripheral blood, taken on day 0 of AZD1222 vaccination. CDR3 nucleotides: TGTGCCAGCAGCGTAGGCGGGGGTGAAGCTTTCTTT. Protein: CASSVGGGEAFF.